The clone carrying this T cell receptor (beta chain) was seen a few times. Its target is unknown. This record belongs to a study of blood T cells in healthy people across ages. Findings of the study overall: Estimates of diversity drawn from one million T cells were considered underestimates.

Primers used in a second PCR of about 7 to 12 cycles were a sample-barcoded 5' primer and a J-beta primer mix. A template-switch adaptor with 12 random nucleotides tagged each cDNA molecule. Each of the samples gave a minimum of 2.5 million paired-end reads that contained CDR3. TCRdb ran MiXCR on the 5' RACE reads and lists one entry per CDR3 protein. The sample lists under 800,000 distinct CDR3 sequences, 21% occurring once. Per sample, no less than 5 micrograms of total RNA were extracted. Between the trimmed V and J ends, which lost 1 base and 3 bases, there was a span of 11 bases. The CDR3 is made up of 15 amino acids. Germline V lookup: CDR1 SGHTA, CDR2 FQGNSA.

The sequence was obtained from a man in his 70s in good health. Sequencing used blood. The rearrangement uses TRBV7-2 and TRBJ2-3, with no clear D. The CDR3 DNA reads as TGTGCCAGCAGCTTAGAGAGCTTGGAGACAGATACGCAGTATTTT. It encodes CASSLESLETDTQYF.